This T cell receptor (beta chain) was identified in a study of blood T cell repertoires in COVID-19. V dropped 1 base and J dropped 2 bases, with 6 bases sitting between them. Germline values: CDR1 LNHNV, CDR2 YYDKDF (reference sequence). The CDR3 extends over 14 amino acids. TCRdb's copy holds only in-frame clones and misses some; the assay was immunoSEQ multiplex PCR. The sample records hundreds of thousands of clones, less than 85% being singletons. This chain connects TRBV15 to TRBJ2-1; D gene unclear. The TCR sequence derives from a woman aged 70-85 years with active or convalescent COVID-19. Sequencing input: peripheral blood. CDR3 region: CATSRAFTYNEQFF. CDR3 nucleotide sequence: TGTGCCACCAGCAGAGCTTTTACCTACAATGAGCAGTTCTTC. The full variable domain, with the rest looked up from reference TRBV15 and TRBJ2-1, is DAMVIQNPRYQVTQFGKPVTLSCSQTLNHNVMYWYQQKSSQAPKLLFHYYDKDFNNEADTPDNFQSRRPNTSFCFLDIRSPGLGDTAMYLCATSRAFTYNEQFFGPGTRLTVL.